The T cell receptor beta chain described here comes from a study of blood T cell repertoires in COVID-19. Sequenced by immunoSEQ multiplex PCR; TCRdb stores in-frame clones only, minus some. The table records approximately 140,000 clones, about 80% of them present only once. The germline gives CDR1 KGHDR, CDR2 SFDVKD. This CDR3 has 13 amino acids. V was cut by 3 bases and J by 7 bases, with 10 bases left in between. The specimen was peripheral blood. V and J are TRBV24-1 and TRBJ2-3; weak D call: TRBD2 (5 bases). This receptor was identified in an older man with acute or convalescent COVID-19. CDR3 DNA: TGTGCCACCAGTGATCCTTTAGCGAATACGCAGTATTTT. It encodes CATSDPLANTQYF.